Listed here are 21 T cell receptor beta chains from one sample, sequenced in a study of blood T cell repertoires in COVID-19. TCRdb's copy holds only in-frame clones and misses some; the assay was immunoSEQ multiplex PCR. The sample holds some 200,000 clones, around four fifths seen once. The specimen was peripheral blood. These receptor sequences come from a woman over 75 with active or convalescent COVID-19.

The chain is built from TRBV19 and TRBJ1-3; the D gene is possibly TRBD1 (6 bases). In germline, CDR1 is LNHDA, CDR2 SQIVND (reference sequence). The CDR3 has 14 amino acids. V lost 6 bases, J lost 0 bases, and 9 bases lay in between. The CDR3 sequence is CASRQGTSGNTIYF. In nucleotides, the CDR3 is TGTGCCAGTAGACAGGGCACCTCTGGAAACACCATATATTTT.

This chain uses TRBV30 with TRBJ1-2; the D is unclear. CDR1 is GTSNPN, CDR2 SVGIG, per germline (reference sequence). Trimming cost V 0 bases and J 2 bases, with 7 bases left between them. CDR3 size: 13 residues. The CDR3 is CAWSVEINYGYTF. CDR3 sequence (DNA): TGTGCCTGGAGTGTGGAGATAAACTATGGCTACACCTTC.

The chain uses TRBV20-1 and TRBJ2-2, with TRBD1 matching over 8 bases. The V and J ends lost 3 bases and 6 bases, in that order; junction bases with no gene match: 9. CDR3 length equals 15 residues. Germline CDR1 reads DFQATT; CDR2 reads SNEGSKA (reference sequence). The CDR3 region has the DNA TGCAGTGCTAGTGAGCCAGGGGGCTATGCCGGGGAGCTGTTTTTT. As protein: CSASEPGGYAGELFF.

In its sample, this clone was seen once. CDR3 nucleotides: TGTGCCAGCAGAGTCGGACAGGACACTGAAGCTTTCTTT. As protein: CASRVGQDTEAFF. The chain has TRBV6-5 and TRBJ1-1; 7 bases agree with TRBD1. CDR1 and CDR2 (germline): MNHEY, SVGAGI. The CDR3 spans 13 residues. V lost 6 bases to trimming and J lost 3 bases; unmatched junction nucleotides: 4.

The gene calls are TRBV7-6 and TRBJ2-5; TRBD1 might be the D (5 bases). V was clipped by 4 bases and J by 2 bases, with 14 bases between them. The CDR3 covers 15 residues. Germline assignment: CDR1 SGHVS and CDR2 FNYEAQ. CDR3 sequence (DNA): TGTGCCAGCAGCTCCCCAGGGTCCGGGCAAGAGACCCAGTACTTC. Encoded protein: CASSSPGSGQETQYF.

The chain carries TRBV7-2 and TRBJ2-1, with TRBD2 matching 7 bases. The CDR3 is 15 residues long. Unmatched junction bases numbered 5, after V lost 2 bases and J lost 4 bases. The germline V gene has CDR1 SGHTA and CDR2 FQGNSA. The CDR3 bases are TGTGCCAGCAGCTTATCGGGCGGGGGTTACAATGAGCAGTTCTTC. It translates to CASSLSGGGYNEQFF.

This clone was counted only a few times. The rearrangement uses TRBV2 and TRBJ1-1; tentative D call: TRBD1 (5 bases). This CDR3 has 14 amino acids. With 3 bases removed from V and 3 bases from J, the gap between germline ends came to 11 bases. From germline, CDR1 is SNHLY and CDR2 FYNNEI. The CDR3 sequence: CASSDQGLYTEAFF. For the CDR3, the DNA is TGTGCCAGCAGTGACCAGGGCTTGTACACTGAAGCTTTCTTT.

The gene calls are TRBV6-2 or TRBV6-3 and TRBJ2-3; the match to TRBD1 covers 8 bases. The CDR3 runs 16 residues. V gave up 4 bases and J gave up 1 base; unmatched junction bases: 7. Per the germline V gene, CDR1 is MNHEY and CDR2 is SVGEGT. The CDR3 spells CASSSGRTGRTDTQYF. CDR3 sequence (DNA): TGTGCCAGCAGTTCGGGTCGGACAGGGCGCACAGATACGCAGTATTTT.

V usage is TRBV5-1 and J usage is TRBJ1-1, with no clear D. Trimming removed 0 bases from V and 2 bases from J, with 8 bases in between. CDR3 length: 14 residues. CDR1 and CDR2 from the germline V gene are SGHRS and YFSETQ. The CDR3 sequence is CASSLVQTNTEAFF. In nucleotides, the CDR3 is TGCGCCAGCAGCTTGGTCCAGACTAACACTGAAGCTTTCTTT.

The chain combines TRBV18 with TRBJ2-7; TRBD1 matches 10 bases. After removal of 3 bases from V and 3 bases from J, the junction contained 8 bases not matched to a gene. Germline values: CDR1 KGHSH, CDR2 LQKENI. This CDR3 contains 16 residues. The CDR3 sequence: CASSPAWTGGVYEQYF. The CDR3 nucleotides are TGTGCCAGCTCACCGGCCTGGACAGGGGGAGTCTACGAGCAGTACTTC.

The CDR3 DNA sequence: TGTGCCAGCAGCTTAGAACGGTACACTGAAGCTTTCTTT. It is translated as CASSLERYTEAFF. J is TRBJ1-1 and V is TRBV7-2; D gene uncertain. CDR3 length: 13 residues. The germline V gene encodes CDR1 SGHTA and CDR2 FQGNSA. V lost 1 base and J 3 bases, leaving 6 bases between the germline ends.

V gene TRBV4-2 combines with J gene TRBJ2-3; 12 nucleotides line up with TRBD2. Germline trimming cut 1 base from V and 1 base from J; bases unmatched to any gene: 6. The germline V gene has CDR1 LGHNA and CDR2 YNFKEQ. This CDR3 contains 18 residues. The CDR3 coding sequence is TGTGCCAGCAGCCAAGGACTAGCGGGGGACGTTGGCACAGATACGCAGTATTTT. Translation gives CASSQGLAGDVGTDTQYF.

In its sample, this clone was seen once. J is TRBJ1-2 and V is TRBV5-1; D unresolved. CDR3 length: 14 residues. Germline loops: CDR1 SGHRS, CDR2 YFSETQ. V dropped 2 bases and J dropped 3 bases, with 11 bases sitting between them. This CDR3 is CASSFDGRDYGYTF. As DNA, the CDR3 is TGCGCCAGCAGCTTCGATGGGAGAGACTATGGCTACACCTTC.

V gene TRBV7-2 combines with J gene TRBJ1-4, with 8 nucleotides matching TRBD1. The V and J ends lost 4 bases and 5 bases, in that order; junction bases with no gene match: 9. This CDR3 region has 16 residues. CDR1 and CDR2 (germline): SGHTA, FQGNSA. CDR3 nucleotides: TGTGCCAGCAGCTCATCAGGGGGCGCCCGAAATGAAAAACTGTTTTTT. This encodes CASSSSGGARNEKLFF.

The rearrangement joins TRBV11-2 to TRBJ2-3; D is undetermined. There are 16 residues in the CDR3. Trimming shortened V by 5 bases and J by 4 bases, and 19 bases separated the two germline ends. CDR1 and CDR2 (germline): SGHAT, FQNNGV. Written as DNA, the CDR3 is TGTGCCAGCAGCCCCGCCCAGTATCTAGATGCAGATACGCAGTATTTT. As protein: CASSPAQYLDADTQYF.

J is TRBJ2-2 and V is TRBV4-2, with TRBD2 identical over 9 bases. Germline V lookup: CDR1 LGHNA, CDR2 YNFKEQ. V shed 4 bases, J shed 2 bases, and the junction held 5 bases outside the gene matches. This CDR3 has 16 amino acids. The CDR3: CASSRRAGGNTGELFF. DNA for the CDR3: TGTGCCAGCAGCCGACGAGCGGGGGGTAACACCGGGGAGCTGTTTTTT.

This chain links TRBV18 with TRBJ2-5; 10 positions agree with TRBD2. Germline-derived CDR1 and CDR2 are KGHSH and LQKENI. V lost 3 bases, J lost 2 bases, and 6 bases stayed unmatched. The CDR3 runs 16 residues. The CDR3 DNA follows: TGTGCCAGCTCACCTCGGACTAGCGGAGGGCAAGAGACCCAGTACTTC. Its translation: CASSPRTSGGQETQYF.

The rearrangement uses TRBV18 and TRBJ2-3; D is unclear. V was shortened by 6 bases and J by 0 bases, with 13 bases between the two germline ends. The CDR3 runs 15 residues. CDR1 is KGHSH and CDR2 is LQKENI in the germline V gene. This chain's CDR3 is CASSLGGSSTDTQYF. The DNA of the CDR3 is TGTGCCAGCTCGCTAGGTGGCTCTAGCACAGATACGCAGTATTTT.

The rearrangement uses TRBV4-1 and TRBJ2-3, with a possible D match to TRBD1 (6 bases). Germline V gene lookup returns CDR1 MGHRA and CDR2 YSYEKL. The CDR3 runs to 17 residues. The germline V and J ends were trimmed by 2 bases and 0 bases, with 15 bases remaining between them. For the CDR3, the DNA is TGCGCCAGCAGCCAAACGGGACACCTTACTAGCACAGATACGCAGTATTTT. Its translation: CASSQTGHLTSTDTQYF.

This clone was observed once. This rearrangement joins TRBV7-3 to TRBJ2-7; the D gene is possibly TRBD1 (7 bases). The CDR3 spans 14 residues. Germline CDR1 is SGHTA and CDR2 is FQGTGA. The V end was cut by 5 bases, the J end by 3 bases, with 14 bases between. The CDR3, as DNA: TGTGCCAGCAGCGCAGGGGGACTTAACTACGAGCAGTACTTC. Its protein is CASSAGGLNYEQYF.

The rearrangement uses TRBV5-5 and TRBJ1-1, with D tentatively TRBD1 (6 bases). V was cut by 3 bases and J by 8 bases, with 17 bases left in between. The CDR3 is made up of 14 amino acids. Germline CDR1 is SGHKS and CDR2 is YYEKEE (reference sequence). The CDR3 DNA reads TGTGCCAGCAGCTCACCGGGACACAGGACCGAAGCTTTCTTT. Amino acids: CASSSPGHRTEAFF.